This T cell receptor (beta chain) was observed in a study of T cell repertoires in cytomegalovirus infection. Turning to the study itself: Carrying CMV and the relevant HLA type showed in public TCR beta signatures.

The study, taken as a whole, reports: There were carriers of CMV plus the relevant HLA, and cumulative public TCR beta family frequency identified them. CMV-specific TCR beta clonotypes restricted by HLA-C dominated the ex vivo response.

With V trimmed by 6 bases and J by 3 bases, 4 bases remained unmatched. The germline V gene encodes CDR1 LGHDT and CDR2 YNNKEL (reference sequence). This CDR3 has 13 amino acids. TCRdb re-analysed the reads in MiXCR, keeping a single row per CDR3 protein. Among around 120,000 distinct CDR3 sequences listed, 8.8% were seen once. In its sample, this clonotype was seen a few times. Its antigen remains unknown. The sequenced sample was PBMCs. The receptor's source is a human donor in good health (CMV status not recorded). Some clones in this sample may be carry-over from other donors' samples. The V and J genes are TRBV3-1 and TRBJ2-7; 8 bases map to TRBD1. CDR3 in DNA: TGTGCCAGCAGACATGGACAGGGCTACGAGCAGTACTTC. Amino acid sequence: CASRHGQGYEQYF.